Below, 18 T cell receptor beta chains from the same sample are listed, as sequenced in a study of shared clonotypes between healthy human individuals (dated by TCRdb to 2020 to 2022). The library relied on the immunoSEQ multiplex PCR assay. The immuneACCESS repertoire file appears here via TCRdb, limited to in-frame rearrangements. These files lack a portion of the clones; in checked studies, under half of the deficit traces to unresolved V genes, and the cause of the others is not known. This sample comprises around 2,000,000 clones, about 95% of them detected only once. The ten top clones hold around 1.1% of the sample. CD8 naive samples were obtained by positive selection for CCR7 among CD45RO-negative cells, yielding a CD45RA+CCR7+ population from which TemRA cells were excluded. What was sequenced was naive CD8+ T cells sorted from blood. According to the study, the label for this sample's cell subset or site signals: CD45RA+CCR7+. The receptors come from a young man in good health.

This clone turned up a few times. This specimen includes other DNA sequences encoding the same CDR3. The CDR3 here is CASSSGQNTEAFF. The CDR3 nucleotides read TGTGCCAGCAGTTCGGGACAGAACACTGAAGCTTTCTTT. V is TRBV28 and J is TRBJ1-1; D is perhaps TRBD1 (6 bases). V was pared by 4 bases and J by 1 base, with 7 bases between. Looked up from germline, CDR1 is MDHEN and CDR2 is SYDVKM. The CDR3 has 13 residues.

The genes are TRBV4-1 and TRBJ2-7; the D is unclear. CDR1 MGHRA and CDR2 YSYEKL come from the germline V gene. V dropped 1 base and J dropped 4 bases, with 14 bases sitting between them. The CDR3 length is 15 residues. For the CDR3, the DNA is TGCGCCAGCAGCCAAGGATACAGTACAGAGTACGAGCAGTACTTC. Its protein is CASSQGYSTEYEQYF.

The chain joins TRBV19 to TRBJ1-4; D not certain. CDR3 length: 14 residues. From germline, CDR1 is LNHDA and CDR2 SQIVND (reference sequence). Deletions cut 7 bases from V and 8 bases from J, with 17 bases between. The CDR3 loop is CASTQRGGGEKLFF. In nucleotides, the CDR3 is TGTGCCAGTACCCAACGGGGAGGTGGCGAAAAACTGTTTTTT.

This chain links TRBV11-2 with TRBJ2-1; tentative D call: TRBD2 (6 bases). Germline-derived CDR1 and CDR2 are SGHAT and FQNNGV. V gave up 8 bases and J gave up 0 bases, with 8 bases separating them. This CDR3 contains 13 residues. The CDR3 loop reads CASLGGSYNEQFF. CDR3 nucleotides: TGTGCCAGCCTCGGGGGCTCCTACAATGAGCAGTTCTTC.

V gene TRBV18 combines with J gene TRBJ2-7; D remains unclear. Germline CDR1 KGHSH, CDR2 LQKENI. This CDR3 spans 15 amino acids. Deletions cut 5 bases from V and 4 bases from J, with 18 bases between. Here the CDR3 DNA reads TGTGCCAGCTCAACTCCCTCCACCGATAGATACGAGCAGTACTTC. As protein: CASSTPSTDRYEQYF.

The chain employs TRBV10-3 and TRBJ2-7; TRBD1 matches 7 bases. With 2 bases clipped from V and 5 bases from J, the junction kept 9 bases outside the gene matches. The CDR3 is 15 residues long. Germline loops: CDR1 ENHRY, CDR2 SYGVKD. CDR3 residues: CAISEPGQAINEQYF. CDR3 nucleotide sequence: TGTGCCATCAGTGAGCCAGGACAGGCGATCAACGAGCAGTACTTC.

CDR3 DNA sequence: TGTGCCAGCAGTGGATCCCCCGAGGGAATTTTCTACGAGCAGTACTTC. Its protein is CASSGSPEGIFYEQYF. This chain links TRBV6-1 with TRBJ2-7; TRBD2 is a possible D gene (5 bases). Trimming removed 4 bases at V and 3 bases at J, with 19 bases between. Germline V gives CDR1 MNHNS, CDR2 SASEGT. CDR3 length: 16 residues.

In its sample, this clone was seen a few times. The chain uses TRBV7-9 and TRBJ1-5; D ambiguous. Germline lookup yields CDR1 SEHNR and CDR2 FQNEAQ (reference sequence). Deletions cut 3 bases from V and 0 bases from J, with 6 bases between. This CDR3 comprises 14 residues. The CDR3 DNA sequence: TGTGCCAGCAGCTTTGGGAATAGCAATCAGCCCCAGCATTTT. Translated: CASSFGNSNQPQHF.

CDR3 in amino acids: CASSYVGGAYEQYF. CDR3 DNA sequence: TGTGCCAGCAGTTACGTGGGAGGCGCCTACGAGCAGTACTTC. This sequence joins TRBV6-5 and TRBJ2-7, with D perhaps matching TRBD2 (6 bases). CDR1 and CDR2 from the germline V gene are MNHEY and SVGAGI. The CDR3 totals 14 residues. V shed 2 bases and J shed 2 bases, with 10 bases lying between them.

The genes are TRBV6-5 and TRBJ2-2, with D possibly being TRBD2 (6 bases). This CDR3 contains 14 residues. The germline V gene has CDR1 MNHEY and CDR2 SVGAGI. V was pared by 4 bases and J by 5 bases, with 11 bases between. The CDR3 loop is CASSWGVATGELFF. In DNA form, the CDR3 reads TGTGCCAGCAGTTGGGGGGTGGCTACCGGGGAGCTGTTTTTT.

The rearrangement links TRBV5-4 to TRBJ2-7; D gene unclear. V lost 1 base to trimming and J lost 3 bases, with 14 bases between them. CDR3 size: 15 residues. The germline CDR1 and CDR2 sequences are SGHNT and YYREEE (reference sequence). The CDR3 here is CASSLRGVSYYEQYF. DNA of the CDR3: TGTGCCAGCAGCTTGCGAGGCGTCAGTTACTACGAGCAGTACTTC.

Concerning this clone itself: The same CDR3 arises from other DNA sequences in this sample as well. This sequence joins TRBV27 and TRBJ2-5, with TRBD1 matching 7 bases. After removal of 3 bases from V and 5 bases from J, the junction contained 3 bases not matched to a gene. The CDR3 runs 13 residues. CDR1 is MNHEY, CDR2 SMNVEV, per germline (reference sequence). CDR3 loop: CASSLWGQETQYF. For the CDR3, the DNA is TGTGCCAGCAGTTTGTGGGGACAGGAGACCCAGTACTTC.

The chain joins TRBV27 to TRBJ1-5; D not resolved. The germline gives CDR1 MNHEY, CDR2 SMNVEV (reference sequence). The CDR3 contains 14 residues. The V end was cut by 5 bases, the J end by 2 bases, with 10 bases between. CDR3 in amino acids: CASSQAGGNQPQHF. DNA for the CDR3: TGTGCCAGCAGTCAAGCTGGGGGCAATCAGCCCCAGCATTTT.

This chain links TRBV2 with TRBJ2-1; weak D call: TRBD2 (6 bases). The germline V and J ends were trimmed by 7 bases and 2 bases, with 12 bases remaining between them. Per the germline V gene, CDR1 is SNHLY and CDR2 is FYNNEI. The CDR3 spans 14 residues. The CDR3 region is CASTPGLTYNEQFF. CDR3 in DNA: TGTGCCAGCACCCCGGGACTTACCTACAATGAGCAGTTCTTC.

The chain's CDR3 is CASSAGLTLEAFF. CDR3 bases: TGTGCCAGCAGCGCAGGACTAACCCTTGAAGCTTTCTTT. The rearrangement joins TRBV6-5 to TRBJ1-1; D ambiguous. The V end was cut by 6 bases, the J end by 7 bases, with 15 bases between. The germline CDR1 and CDR2 sequences are MNHEY and SVGAGI. This CDR3 is built from 13 residues.

Of note for this clone: One junction end does not reproduce the germline sequence, and a read error may be involved. The V call is TRBV9, the J call TRBJ1-3; D not resolved. Per germline, CDR1 SGDLS and CDR2 YYNGEE. CDR3 length: 11 amino acids. In nucleotides, the CDR3 is TGTGCCAGCAGCGTAGGATCGCAATATACTTTT. Translating gives CASSVGSQYTF.

The chain is built from TRBV29-1 and TRBJ1-1; the D gene is possibly TRBD1 (6 bases). The CDR3 totals 15 residues. The germline CDR1 and CDR2 sequences are SQVTM and ANQGSEA. The CDR3 nucleotides read TGCTTTTGGGGTTCCCCAGGACAGCCGAACACTGAAGCTTTCTTT. Translating gives CFWGSPGQPNTEAFF.

This chain uses TRBV4-1 with TRBJ1-2; no definite D call. Germline-derived CDR1 and CDR2 are MGHRA and YSYEKL. Between the trimmed V and J ends, which lost 2 bases and 8 bases, there was a span of 15 bases. The CDR3 length is 14 residues. DNA of the CDR3: TGCGCCAGCAGCCAATGGTCCACGCTTGGGGGCTACACCTTC. As protein: CASSQWSTLGGYTF.